These 8 T cell receptor beta chains were all obtained from the same sample, sequenced in a study of patients and donors after allogeneic stem cell transplantation. TCRdb independently ran MiXCR on the RT-PCR reads; one entry per CDR3 protein. The top ten clones hold 40% to 55% of a sample with under 170,000 distinct CDR3 sequences, about a third of them seen once. Sequenced material: blood, either unsorted or a sorted T cell fraction (not recorded which). Receptors originate from a human donor who was either an allogeneic HSCT recipient or a stem cell or donor lymphocyte infusion donor (not recorded which). It is not recorded whose cells these are; they may come from a transplant donor.

For the CDR3, the DNA is TGTGCCACCAGCAGCTTATACACCGGGGAGCTGTTTTTT. Encoded protein: CATSSLYTGELFF. The chain uses TRBV15 and TRBJ2-2; D gene uncertain. CDR1 LNHNV and CDR2 YYDKDF come from the germline V gene (reference sequence). V was clipped by 3 bases and J by 3 bases, with 5 bases between them. The CDR3 runs to 13 residues.

This rearrangement joins TRBV20-1 to TRBJ1-1, with unresolved D. The CDR3 sequence is 13 residues long. The ends were cut back, 6 bases at V and 0 bases at J, with 11 bases in the middle. Germline V gene sequence: CDR1 DFQATT, CDR2 SNEGSKA (reference sequence). In DNA form, the CDR3 reads TGCAGTGCCAGACCGAACCTGAACACTGAAGCTTTCTTT. It yields the protein CSARPNLNTEAFF.

V is TRBV2 and J is TRBJ2-1; 9 bases align to TRBD2. Germline values: CDR1 SNHLY, CDR2 FYNNEI. The V and J ends lost 2 bases and 0 bases, in that order; junction bases with no gene match: 5. The CDR3 is 17 amino acids. CDR3 sequence (DNA): TGTGCCAGCAGTGAAAGCCTAGCGGGAATCTCCTACAATGAGCAGTTCTTC. It translates to CASSESLAGISYNEQFF.

This clonotype has a handful of counts. V usage is TRBV6-6 and J usage is TRBJ1-6; 7 bases fit TRBD1. This CDR3 spans 17 amino acids. Trimming at V came to 6 bases and at J to 0 bases, leaving 8 bases not matched to a gene. Germline V lookup: CDR1 MNHNY, CDR2 SVGAGI (reference sequence). In nucleotides, the CDR3 is TGTGCCAGCAGCGCGGGACAGACCTTCTCCTATAATTCACCCCTCCACTTT. Translation gives CASSAGQTFSYNSPLHF.

This clonotype was found a few times. The chain's CDR3 is CATSERADTDTQYF. As DNA, the CDR3 is TGTGCCACCAGTGAAAGGGCCGACACAGATACGCAGTATTTT. The V call is TRBV24-1, the J call TRBJ2-3; D not certain. The CDR3 length is 14 residues. Between the trimmed V and J ends, which lost 4 bases and 2 bases, there was a span of 9 bases. Germline V lookup: CDR1 KGHDR, CDR2 SFDVKD.

The chain employs TRBV10-3 and TRBJ1-2, with D unclear. Trimming took 8 bases from V and 8 from J, leaving 15 bases between them. The germline V gene encodes CDR1 ENHRY and CDR2 SYGVKD. The CDR3 is 12 amino acids. CDR3: CAISEAGLGYTF. In DNA form, the CDR3 reads TGTGCCATCTCCGAGGCCGGTTTGGGCTACACCTTC.

The chain is built from TRBV6-5 and TRBJ2-5; 8 nucleotides agree with TRBD2. Germline values: CDR1 MNHEY, CDR2 SVGAGI. The CDR3 has 15 residues. V trimming: 0 bases; J trimming: 4 bases; junction bases outside the gene matches: 4. The DNA for the CDR3 is TGTGCCAGCAGTTACTCGGTAGCGGGGCCAGAGACCCAGTACTTC. Protein: CASSYSVAGPETQYF.

The V and J genes are TRBV20-1 and TRBJ1-1, with D unresolved. The germline gives CDR1 DFQATT, CDR2 SNEGSKA (reference sequence). The CDR3 is made up of 12 amino acids. With 8 bases removed from V and 5 bases from J, the gap between germline ends came to 15 bases. The CDR3 coding sequence is TGCAGTCTTACTGGACTTAGGACTGAAGCTTTCTTT. Residues: CSLTGLRTEAFF.